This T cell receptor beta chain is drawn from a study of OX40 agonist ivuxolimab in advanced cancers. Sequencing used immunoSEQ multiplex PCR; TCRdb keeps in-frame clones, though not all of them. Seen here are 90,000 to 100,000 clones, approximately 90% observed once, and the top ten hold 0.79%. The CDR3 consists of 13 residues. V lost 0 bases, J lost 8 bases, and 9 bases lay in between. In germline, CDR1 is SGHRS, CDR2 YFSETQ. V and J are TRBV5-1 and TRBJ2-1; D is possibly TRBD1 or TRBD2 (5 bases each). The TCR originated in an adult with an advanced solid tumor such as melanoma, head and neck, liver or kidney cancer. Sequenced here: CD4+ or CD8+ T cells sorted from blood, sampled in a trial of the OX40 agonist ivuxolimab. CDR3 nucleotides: TGCGCCAGCAGCTTGGATCAGGGAGATGAGCAGTTCTTC. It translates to CASSLDQGDEQFF.